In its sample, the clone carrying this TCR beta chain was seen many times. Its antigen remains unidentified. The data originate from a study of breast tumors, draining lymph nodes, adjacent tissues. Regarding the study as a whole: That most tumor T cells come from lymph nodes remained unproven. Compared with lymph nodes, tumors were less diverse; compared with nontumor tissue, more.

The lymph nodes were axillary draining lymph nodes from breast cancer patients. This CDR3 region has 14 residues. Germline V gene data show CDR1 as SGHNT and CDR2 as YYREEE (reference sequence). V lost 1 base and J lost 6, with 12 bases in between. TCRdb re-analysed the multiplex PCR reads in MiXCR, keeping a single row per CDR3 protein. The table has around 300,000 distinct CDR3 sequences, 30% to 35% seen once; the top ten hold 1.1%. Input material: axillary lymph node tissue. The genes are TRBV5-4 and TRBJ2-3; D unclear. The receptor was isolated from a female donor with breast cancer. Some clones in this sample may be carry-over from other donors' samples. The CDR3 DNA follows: TGTGCCAGCAGCTTGCCGGAGTTTAGGGATACGCAGTATTTT. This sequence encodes CASSLPEFRDTQYF. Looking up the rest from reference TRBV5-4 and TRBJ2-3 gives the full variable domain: ETGVTQSPTHLIKTRGQQVTLRCSSQSGHNTVSWYQQALGQGPQFIFQYYREEENGRGNFPPRFSGLQFPNYSSELNVNALELDDSALYLCASSLPEFRDTQYFGPGTRLTVL.